A selection of T cell receptor beta chains follows, all from one sample in a study of control samples from healthy donors and cancer patients. The repertoire was sequenced with immunoSEQ multiplex PCR; TCRdb's copy has only in-frame clones and lacks some. This table has around 110,000 clones, roughly 93% appearing once. The source material was blood. The origin of the receptors is a man aged 30-40 years in good health. Both conserved end residues are part of each CDR3. The D gene is left open where the match is weak.

-,TRBV19,CASSMGGNQPQHF
-,TRBV5-1,CASSLYRDLDTEAFF
-,TRBV28,CASSPQGYNSPLHF
-,TRBV6-1,CASSEVSISKADTQYF
TRBD1,TRBV27,CASRGRGRHYGYTF
TRBD1,TRBV30,CAWSVLPGGTTEAFF
-,TRBV9,CASRGAGEEKLFF
TRBD1,TRBV5-8,CASRDRGQGNTIYF
-,TRBV5-4,CASSQGTEAFF
-,TRBV3-1/TRBV3-2,CASSQGGGLNTEAFF
TRBD1,TRBV6-5,CASCPRGPANSPLHF
-,TRBV18,CASSSGDIQYF
-,TRBV18,CASSPLDSSDTQYF
-,TRBV2,CASMAGRNQPQHF
TRBD1,TRBV5-6,CASSRTGADYGYTF
-,TRBV19,CARLQGNGYTF
-,TRBV24-1,CATSDSTNTGELFF
-,TRBV28,CASTLGRYNIQYF
-,TRBV24-1,CATSDGRGMGETQYF
TRBD1,TRBV28,CASSFPNTGVSQTQYF
TRBD1,TRBV24-1,CATSDAGTGGHTGELFF
TRBD1,TRBV6-1,CASSEEQGSSGNTIYF
TRBD1,TRBV5-4,CASRQGANTEAFF
-,TRBV11-2,CASNTKEAGGEAFF
-,TRBV13,CASTLNGFTEAFF
-,TRBV9,CASSQGGGYTF
-,TRBV5-1,CASSLGVEGNTIYF
-,TRBV5-1,CASSLVSGLGYTF
TRBD1,TRBV7-9,CASSPRTGVGETQYF
TRBD1,TRBV13,CASSLRSFGTGNTGELFF
-,TRBV6-6,CASSYSFRYEQYF
-,TRBV15,CATSRGLREQYF
-,TRBV6-5,CASSYEGEGGSDTQYF
TRBD1,TRBV2,CASSNGQGLAKNIQYF
TRBD1,TRBV19,CASSKDRGRGQPQHF
-,TRBV5-1,CASSQGERGYTF